This passage covers 30 T cell receptor beta chains from one sample sequenced in a study of PD-1 blockade in mismatch repair-deficient tumors. Using immunoSEQ multiplex PCR, the repertoire was profiled, and TCRdb retains in-frame clones only, with some absent. The sample has around 51,000 clones, roughly 80% seen once. This material consisted of peripheral blood, taken around 19 weeks after starting pembrolizumab. The receptor source for this set is an adult with mismatch repair-deficient cancer.

This chain links TRBV11-1 with TRBJ2-4; D may match TRBD1 or TRBD2 (7 bases each). Trimming stripped 5 bases from V and 7 bases from J, with 12 bases between. The CDR3 covers 13 residues. CDR1 SGHAT and CDR2 FQDESV come from the germline V gene (reference sequence). CDR3 in amino acids: CASSRQGGNIQYF. CDR3 nucleotides: TGTGCCAGCAGCCGACAGGGAGGGAACATTCAGTACTTC.

V gene TRBV27 combines with J gene TRBJ2-7, with 8 bases that match TRBD1. The CDR3 has 14 amino acids. V shed 3 bases, J shed 3 bases, and the junction held 4 bases outside the gene matches. CDR1 and CDR2 (germline): MNHEY, SMNVEV (reference sequence). The CDR3 is CASSLRDRFYEQYF. CDR3 coding DNA: TGTGCCAGCAGTTTGAGGGACAGGTTCTACGAGCAGTACTTC.

V is TRBV11-2 and J is TRBJ2-7, with TRBD2 as a possible D gene (5 bases). The germline V and J ends were trimmed by 5 bases and 2 bases, with 16 bases remaining between them. Germline V gene lookup returns CDR1 SGHAT and CDR2 FQNNGV. The length of the CDR3 is 15 residues. As DNA, the CDR3 is TGTGCCAGCAGCCCCTACCGCCTAGCAGCCTACGAGCAGTACTTC. Its protein product is CASSPYRLAAYEQYF.

The CDR3 protein is CAISEWRGRQETQYF. In nucleotides, the CDR3 is TGTGCCATCAGTGAGTGGAGGGGACGCCAAGAGACCCAGTACTTC. V and J are TRBV10-3 and TRBJ2-5, with a possible D match to TRBD2 (6 bases). With 1 base removed from V and 1 base from J, the gap between germline ends came to 10 bases. This CDR3 has 15 amino acids. CDR1 is ENHRY, CDR2 SYGVKD, per germline.

This clone turned up a few times. The rearrangement links TRBV4-1 to TRBJ2-1, with 7 nucleotides matching TRBD2. V lost 4 bases and J lost 0; bases outside the gene matches: 3. This CDR3 is built from 15 residues. Germline-derived CDR1 and CDR2 are MGHRA and YSYEKL. The CDR3 reads CASSPAGSSYNEQFF. The CDR3 DNA follows: TGCGCCAGCAGCCCAGCGGGGAGCTCCTACAATGAGCAGTTCTTC.

V gene TRBV2 combines with J gene TRBJ2-1; tentative D call: TRBD1 (6 bases). The V gene lost 5 bases and the J gene lost 0 bases, with 11 bases spanning the gap. Germline V CDR1 and CDR2: SNHLY, FYNNEI. The CDR3 totals 15 residues. CDR3 DNA sequence: TGTGCCAGCAGTCCCGGACAGAGCTCCTACAATGAGCAGTTCTTC. This encodes CASSPGQSSYNEQFF.

V gene TRBV6-1 combines with J gene TRBJ1-1; no definite D call. The CDR3 runs to 14 residues. From germline, CDR1 is MNHNS and CDR2 SASEGT. The V end was cut by 6 bases, the J end by 1 base, with 12 bases between. CDR3 nucleotide sequence: TGTGCCAGCAGCCGATTACAGAAGAACACTGAAGCTTTCTTT. Translating gives CASSRLQKNTEAFF.

V gene TRBV18 combines with J gene TRBJ2-1; a weak D match, TRBD1 (5 bases). The CDR3 loop spans 13 amino acids. CDR1 and CDR2 (germline): KGHSH, LQKENI. V was pared by 1 base and J by 7 bases, with 8 bases between. The CDR3 DNA sequence: TGTGCCAGCTCACCACTAAAGGGGAATGAGCAGTTCTTC. Translated: CASSPLKGNEQFF.

The chain has TRBV30 and TRBJ2-5; D unclear. CDR3 length equals 12 residues. Deletions cut 5 bases from V and 4 bases from J, with 11 bases between. Germline V gene sequence: CDR1 GTSNPN, CDR2 SVGIG (reference sequence). The CDR3 here is CAWLGWGETQYF. DNA of the CDR3: TGTGCCTGGCTTGGGTGGGGAGAGACCCAGTACTTC.

The chain recombines TRBV6-6 with TRBJ1-1; D possibly corresponds to TRBD1 (5 bases). The CDR3 contains 11 residues. Germline assignment: CDR1 MNHNY and CDR2 SVGAGI (reference sequence). The V end was cut by 6 bases, the J end by 7 bases, with 9 bases between. CDR3 nucleotide sequence: TGTGCCAGCAGAGGGGACCTTGAAGCTTTCTTT. Translation gives CASRGDLEAFF.

This clone was found once. This chain connects TRBV6-1 to TRBJ1-2; D call uncertain. The CDR3 consists of 14 residues. CDR1 and CDR2 (germline): MNHNS, SASEGT. Trimming took off 2 bases at V and 0 bases at J, with 7 bases between the two ends. This CDR3 reads CASSESRTNYGYTF. The CDR3 bases are TGTGCCAGCAGTGAAAGTAGGACTAACTATGGCTACACCTTC.

CDR3 DNA: TGTGCCAGCAGTGATGTGAGGCTCGACACTGAAGCTTTCTTT. Protein: CASSDVRLDTEAFF. The rearrangement links TRBV2 to TRBJ1-1; D remains ambiguous. Trimming left V 3 bases short and J 3 bases short, with 11 bases between. This CDR3 region has 14 residues. Germline CDR1 SNHLY, CDR2 FYNNEI.

V usage is TRBV2 and J usage is TRBJ1-4; tentative D call: TRBD1 (5 bases). CDR1 is SNHLY, CDR2 FYNNEI, per germline. The CDR3 sequence is 14 residues long. The V end lost 4 bases, the J end lost 4 bases, and 10 bases lay between the germline ends. The CDR3 coding sequence is TGTGCCAGCAGTGGTAGGGGTTATAATGAAAAACTGTTTTTT. It specifies CASSGRGYNEKLFF.

V is TRBV6-5 and J is TRBJ1-5, with TRBD1 identical over 7 bases. The CDR3 is 14 residues long. From germline, CDR1 is MNHEY and CDR2 SVGAGI. The J segment lost 7 bases and the V segment lost 8 bases, leaving 11 bases of the junction unmatched. For the CDR3, the DNA is TGTGCCAGCTATTTTGAACAGGGGACACAGCCCCAGCATTTT. Protein: CASYFEQGTQPQHF.

V and J are TRBV4-1 and TRBJ2-1; D gene ambiguous. Germline V CDR1 and CDR2: MGHRA, YSYEKL. The CDR3 runs to 14 residues. V was cut by 1 base and J by 6 bases, with 10 bases left in between. The DNA for the CDR3 is TGCGCCAGCAGCCAAGTCCCTTCTGGCAATGAGCAGTTCTTC. Translation gives CASSQVPSGNEQFF.

This chain joins TRBV5-1 and TRBJ2-1, with 8 bases that match TRBD2. V gave up 0 bases and J gave up 3 bases; unmatched junction bases: 5. The CDR3 covers 16 residues. Germline CDR1 and CDR2: SGHRS and YFSETQ. Here the CDR3 DNA reads TGCGCCAGCAGCTTGGCTCCTAGCGGGTTCTACAATGAGCAGTTCTTC. The encoded protein is CASSLAPSGFYNEQFF.

The rearrangement joins TRBV29-1 to TRBJ2-7; D not resolved. CDR1 is SQVTM, CDR2 ANQGSEA, per germline. V was trimmed by 5 bases and J by 5 bases, leaving 13 bases between them. The CDR3 has 12 amino acids. Here the CDR3 reads CSVRFGSDEQYF. CDR3 nucleotides: TGCAGCGTTCGCTTTGGTTCCGACGAGCAGTACTTC.

V is TRBV28 and J is TRBJ1-5; D is uncertain. Trimming cost V 4 bases and J 10 bases, with 23 bases left between them. The CDR3 is 16 amino acids. Germline assignment: CDR1 MDHEN and CDR2 SYDVKM. As DNA, the CDR3 is TGTGCCAGCAGTTCATACTTGACGGCCCCGATCACTCCCCAGCATTTT. Its translation: CASSSYLTAPITPQHF.

This clone was recorded only once. In nucleotides, the CDR3 is TGCGCCAGCAGCTTGGAAAGTTCCGGGTCATATGGCTACACCTTC. Its protein is CASSLESSGSYGYTF. The chain recombines TRBV5-1 with TRBJ1-2; D gene ambiguous. The germline V and J ends were trimmed by 0 bases and 5 bases, with 14 bases remaining between them. The CDR3 extends over 15 amino acids. Germline assignment: CDR1 SGHRS and CDR2 YFSETQ.

The J gene is TRBJ2-3, the V gene TRBV7-2, with 11 bases lining up with TRBD2. CDR3 length: 17 amino acids. The V gene's germline CDR1 is SGHTA and CDR2 FQGNSA. V shed 3 bases, J shed 0 bases, and the junction held 5 bases outside the gene matches. The CDR3 protein is CASSFPLAGGSTDTQYF. In nucleotides, the CDR3 is TGTGCCAGCAGCTTCCCTCTAGCGGGAGGCAGCACAGATACGCAGTATTTT.

The gene calls are TRBV11-2 and TRBJ2-2, with D maybe TRBD2 (5 bases). The V gene lost 2 bases and the J gene lost 8 bases, with 15 bases spanning the gap. Germline assignment: CDR1 SGHAT and CDR2 FQNNGV. This CDR3 comprises 15 residues. Here the CDR3 DNA reads TGTGCCAGCAGCTTAAATTCTGGGGAGCCGGGGGAGCTGTTTTTT. This translates into CASSLNSGEPGELFF.

This clone was observed once. This chain connects TRBV7-9 to TRBJ1-2; unclear D gene. CDR3 length: 11 amino acids. Trimming cost V 2 bases and J 4 bases, with 2 bases left between them. Germline CDR1 and CDR2: SEHNR and FQNEAQ (reference sequence). CDR3 region: CASSLPYGYTF. The CDR3 DNA reads TGTGCCAGCAGCTTACCCTATGGCTACACCTTC.

In its sample, this clone is medium-sized (0.01 to 0.1%). The V and J genes are TRBV7-9 and TRBJ2-1; TRBD1 might be the D (6 bases). From germline, CDR1 is SEHNR and CDR2 FQNEAQ (reference sequence). This CDR3 has 14 residues. Trimming stripped 7 bases from V and 3 bases from J, with 13 bases between. CDR3 coding DNA: TGTGCCAGCACCCCCCTCAGGGGCTACAATGAGCAGTTCTTC. This gives the protein CASTPLRGYNEQFF.

CDR3 in amino acids: CASSRTGELNIQYF. CDR3 in DNA: TGTGCCAGCAGCAGAACAGGAGAACTTAACATTCAGTACTTC. The rearrangement joins TRBV11-2 to TRBJ2-4; weak D call: TRBD1 (5 bases). V was trimmed by 5 bases and J by 7 bases, leaving 15 bases between them. This CDR3 is built from 14 residues. The germline gives CDR1 SGHAT, CDR2 FQNNGV.

This chain links TRBV18 with TRBJ1-1, with a tentative D call TRBD1 (5 bases). V was shortened by 0 bases and J by 0 bases, with 8 bases between the two germline ends. This CDR3 is built from 15 residues. The germline gives CDR1 KGHSH, CDR2 LQKENI. The CDR3 DNA follows: TGTGCCAGCTCACCACCAGCAGGGATGAACACTGAAGCTTTCTTT. This codes for CASSPPAGMNTEAFF.

The V gene is TRBV6-5, the J gene TRBJ1-2, with 7 bases lining up with TRBD1. V was pared by 8 bases and J by 0 bases, with 3 bases of the junction left unmatched. Germline V CDR1 and CDR2: MNHEY, SVGAGI. The CDR3 is 13 amino acids. The DNA for the CDR3 is TGTGCCAGCCGGGACAGTGCTAACTATGGCTACACCTTC. It encodes CASRDSANYGYTF.

The V and J genes are TRBV4-1 and TRBJ2-3, with D hard to call. The CDR3 is 16 amino acids. Deletions cut 4 bases from V and 0 bases from J, with 14 bases between. Germline V gives CDR1 MGHRA, CDR2 YSYEKL. Written as DNA, the CDR3 is TGCGCCAGCAGCCCGCCCGGCCGTCCAAGCACAGATACGCAGTATTTT. Translation gives CASSPPGRPSTDTQYF.

V and J are TRBV6-6 and TRBJ1-2; 10 bases align to TRBD1. Germline CDR1 is MNHNY and CDR2 is SVGAGI (reference sequence). The CDR3 totals 14 residues. V shed 5 bases, J shed 8 bases, and the junction held 8 bases outside the gene matches. The CDR3 DNA sequence: TGTGCCAGCAGTGGCAGCGCGACAGGGGGCGGCTACACCTTC. Its protein product is CASSGSATGGGYTF.

The chain joins TRBV7-3 to TRBJ2-7; D might be TRBD1 or TRBD2, each matching 5 bases. The CDR3 extends over 16 amino acids. The germline V and J ends were trimmed by 2 bases and 2 bases, with 16 bases remaining between them. The germline V gene encodes CDR1 SGHTA and CDR2 FQGTGA. The CDR3 loop is CASSLVRIGGTYEQYF. CDR3 sequence (DNA): TGTGCCAGCAGCTTAGTAAGGATTGGGGGAACCTACGAGCAGTACTTC.

The chain has TRBV27 and TRBJ1-2; TRBD1 might be the D (5 bases). The CDR3 contains 13 residues. V lost 3 bases, J lost 2 bases, and 7 bases lay in between. Germline V CDR1 and CDR2: MNHEY, SMNVEV (reference sequence). The CDR3 DNA is TGTGCCAGCAGTTTCTCAGGGAACTATGGCTACACCTTC. Its protein product is CASSFSGNYGYTF.